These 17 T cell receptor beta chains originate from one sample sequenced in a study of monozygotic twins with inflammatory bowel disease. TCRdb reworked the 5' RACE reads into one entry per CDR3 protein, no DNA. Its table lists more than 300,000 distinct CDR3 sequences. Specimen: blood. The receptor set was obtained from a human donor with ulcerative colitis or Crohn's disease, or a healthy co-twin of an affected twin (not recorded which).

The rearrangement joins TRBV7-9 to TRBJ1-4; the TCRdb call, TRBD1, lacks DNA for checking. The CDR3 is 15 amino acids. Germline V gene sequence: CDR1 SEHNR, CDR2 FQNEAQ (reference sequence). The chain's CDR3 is CASSSWRTGGEKLFF.

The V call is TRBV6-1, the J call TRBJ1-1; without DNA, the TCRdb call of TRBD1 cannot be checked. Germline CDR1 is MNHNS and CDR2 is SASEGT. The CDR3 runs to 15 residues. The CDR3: CASSPPGSGSTEAFF.

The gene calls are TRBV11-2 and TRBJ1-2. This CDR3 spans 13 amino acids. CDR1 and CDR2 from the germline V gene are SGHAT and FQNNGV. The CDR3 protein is CASSPSIGYGYTF.

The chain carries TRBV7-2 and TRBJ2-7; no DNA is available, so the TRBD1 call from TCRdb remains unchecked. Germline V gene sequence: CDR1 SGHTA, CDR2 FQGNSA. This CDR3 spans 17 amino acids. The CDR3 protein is CASSLVPSRGFDYEQYF.

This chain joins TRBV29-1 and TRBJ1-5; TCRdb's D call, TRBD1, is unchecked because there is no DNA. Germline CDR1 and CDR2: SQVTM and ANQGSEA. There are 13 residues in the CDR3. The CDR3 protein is CSVAQTGDQPQHF. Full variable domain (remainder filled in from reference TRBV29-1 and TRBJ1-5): SAVISQKPSRDICQRGTSLTIQCQVDSQVTMMFWYRQQPGQSLTLIATANQGSEATYESGFVIDKFPISRPNLTFSTLTVSNMSPEDSSIYLCSVAQTGDQPQHFGDGTRLSIL.

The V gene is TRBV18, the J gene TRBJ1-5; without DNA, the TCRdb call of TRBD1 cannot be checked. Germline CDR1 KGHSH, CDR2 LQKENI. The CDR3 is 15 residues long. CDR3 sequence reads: CASSRLDSPNQPQHF.

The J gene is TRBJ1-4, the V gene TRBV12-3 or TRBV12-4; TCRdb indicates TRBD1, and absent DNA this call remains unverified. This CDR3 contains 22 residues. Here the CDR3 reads CASSSGTGDPEGLGATNEKLFF.

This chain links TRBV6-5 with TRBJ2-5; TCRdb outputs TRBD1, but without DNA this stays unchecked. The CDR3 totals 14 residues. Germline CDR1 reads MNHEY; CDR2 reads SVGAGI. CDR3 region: CASSYSAGLETQYF.

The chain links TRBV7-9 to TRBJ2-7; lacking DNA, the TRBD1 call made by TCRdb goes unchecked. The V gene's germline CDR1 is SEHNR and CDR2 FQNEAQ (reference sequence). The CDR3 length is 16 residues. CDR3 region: CASSLDRDTTSYEQYF.

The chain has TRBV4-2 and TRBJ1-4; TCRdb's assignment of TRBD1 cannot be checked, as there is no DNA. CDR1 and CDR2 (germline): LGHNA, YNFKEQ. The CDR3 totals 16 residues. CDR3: CASSREGQGENEKLFF.

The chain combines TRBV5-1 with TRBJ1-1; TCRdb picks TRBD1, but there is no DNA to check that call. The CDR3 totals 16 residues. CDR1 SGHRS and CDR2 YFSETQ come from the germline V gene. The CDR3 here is CASSLGGGSLETEAFF. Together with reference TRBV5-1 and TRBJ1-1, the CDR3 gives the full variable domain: KAGVTQTPRYLIKTRGQQVTLSCSPISGHRSVSWYQQTPGQGLQFLFEYFSETQRNKGNFPGRFSGRQFSNSRSEMNVSTLELGDSALYLCASSLGGGSLETEAFFGQGTRLTVV.

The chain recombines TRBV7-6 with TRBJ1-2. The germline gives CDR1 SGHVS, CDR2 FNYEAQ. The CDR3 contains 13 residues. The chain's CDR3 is CASSYDGNYGYTF.

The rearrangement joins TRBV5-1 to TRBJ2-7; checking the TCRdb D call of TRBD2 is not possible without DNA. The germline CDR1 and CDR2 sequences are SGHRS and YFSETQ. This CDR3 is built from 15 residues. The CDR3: CASSLADSPIYEQYF.

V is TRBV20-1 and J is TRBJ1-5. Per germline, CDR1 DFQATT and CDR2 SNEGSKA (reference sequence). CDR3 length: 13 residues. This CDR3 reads CSASFGSDEPQHF.

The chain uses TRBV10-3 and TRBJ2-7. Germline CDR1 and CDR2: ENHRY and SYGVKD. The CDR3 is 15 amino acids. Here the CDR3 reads CAISESAGSVYEQYF.

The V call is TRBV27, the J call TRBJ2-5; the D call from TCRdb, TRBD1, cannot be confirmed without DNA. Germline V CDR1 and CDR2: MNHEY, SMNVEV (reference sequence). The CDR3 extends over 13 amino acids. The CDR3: CASSLYRGETQYF.

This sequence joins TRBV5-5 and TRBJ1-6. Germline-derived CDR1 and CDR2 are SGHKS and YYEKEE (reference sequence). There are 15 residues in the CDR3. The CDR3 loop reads CASSSGAFLNSPLHF.